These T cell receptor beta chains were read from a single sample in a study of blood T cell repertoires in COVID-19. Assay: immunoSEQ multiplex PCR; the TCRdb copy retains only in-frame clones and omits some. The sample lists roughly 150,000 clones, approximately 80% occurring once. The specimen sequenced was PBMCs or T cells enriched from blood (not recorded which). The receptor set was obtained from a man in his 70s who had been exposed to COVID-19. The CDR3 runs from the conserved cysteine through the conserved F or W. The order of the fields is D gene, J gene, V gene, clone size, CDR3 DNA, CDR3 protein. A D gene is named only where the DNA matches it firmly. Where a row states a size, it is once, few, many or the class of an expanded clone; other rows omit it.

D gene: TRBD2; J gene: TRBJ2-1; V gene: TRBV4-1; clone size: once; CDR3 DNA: TGCGCCAGCAGCCAGTCCGGGACTAGCGGGGGAATTTACAATGAGCAGTTCTTC; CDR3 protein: CASSQSGTSGGIYNEQFF
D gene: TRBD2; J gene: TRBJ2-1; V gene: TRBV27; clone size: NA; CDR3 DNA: TGTGCCAGCAGTTTAAATGGCGGGAGGACCCACAATGAGCAGTTCTTC; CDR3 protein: CASSLNGGRTHNEQFF
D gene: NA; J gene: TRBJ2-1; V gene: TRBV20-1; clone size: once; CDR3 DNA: TGCAGTGCTAGTGGGGGCGTTAACCCGGGTGAGCAGTTCTTC; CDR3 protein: CSASGGVNPGEQFF
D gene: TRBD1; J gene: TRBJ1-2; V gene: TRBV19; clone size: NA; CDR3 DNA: TGTGCCAGTAGGTCGACAGGGGCTGGCGGCTACACCTTC; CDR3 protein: CASRSTGAGGYTF
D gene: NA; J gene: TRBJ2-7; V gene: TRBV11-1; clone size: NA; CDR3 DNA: TGTGCCAGCAGCTTAGCTCAGGGCAGACCCCCCGAGCAGTACTTC; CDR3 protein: CASSLAQGRPPEQYF
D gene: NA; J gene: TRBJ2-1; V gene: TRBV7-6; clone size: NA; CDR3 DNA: TGTGCCAGCAGCCCGTTGTATGAGCAGTTCTTC; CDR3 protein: CASSPLYEQFF
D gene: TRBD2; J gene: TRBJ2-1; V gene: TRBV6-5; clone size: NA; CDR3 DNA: TGTGCCAGCAGTCCCGGGACTAGCGGGAAAGGTGAGCAGTTCTTC; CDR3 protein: CASSPGTSGKGEQFF
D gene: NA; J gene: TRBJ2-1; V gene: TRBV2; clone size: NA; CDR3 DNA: TGTGCCAGCAGGGGTCAGACAGGATTGTCATACAATGAGCAGTTCTTC; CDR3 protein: CASRGQTGLSYNEQFF
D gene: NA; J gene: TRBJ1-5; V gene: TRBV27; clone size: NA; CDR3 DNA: TGTGCCAGCAGGGACAGTGGCAATCAGCCCCAGCATTTT; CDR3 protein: CASRDSGNQPQHF
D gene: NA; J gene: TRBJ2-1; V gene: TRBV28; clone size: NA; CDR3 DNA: TGTGCCAGCAGCCCTTGGAAGAGCGGGCCGAATGAGCAGTTCTTC; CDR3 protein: CASSPWKSGPNEQFF
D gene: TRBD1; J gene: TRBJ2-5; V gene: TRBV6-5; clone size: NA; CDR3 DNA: TGTGCCAGCAGTCCCGGGACAGCCATAGCAGAGACCCAGTACTTC; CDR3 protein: CASSPGTAIAETQYF
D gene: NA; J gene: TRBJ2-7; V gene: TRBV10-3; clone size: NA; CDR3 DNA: TGTGCCATCAGTGAGTCTACAGGGCAGCACGAGCAGTACTTC; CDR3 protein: CAISESTGQHEQYF
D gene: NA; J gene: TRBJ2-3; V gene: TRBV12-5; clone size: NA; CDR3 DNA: TGTGCTAGTGGTTTGGGCTTAGGGGGCACAGATACGCAGTATTTT; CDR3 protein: CASGLGLGGTDTQYF
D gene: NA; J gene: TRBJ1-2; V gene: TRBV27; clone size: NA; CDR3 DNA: TGTGCCAGCAGTAGAGGAGCTAACTATGGCTACACCTTC; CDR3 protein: CASSRGANYGYTF
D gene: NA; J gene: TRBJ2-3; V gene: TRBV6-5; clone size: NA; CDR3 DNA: TGTGCCAGCAGTTACTCTGGCAGGAGCACAGATACGCAGTATTTT; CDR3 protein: CASSYSGRSTDTQYF
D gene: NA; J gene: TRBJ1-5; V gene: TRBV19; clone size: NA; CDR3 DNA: TGTGCCAGTCGTACCACGGGGGTTGGCAATCAGCCCCAGCATTTT; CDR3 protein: CASRTTGVGNQPQHF
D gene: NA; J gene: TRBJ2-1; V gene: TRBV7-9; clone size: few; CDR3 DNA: TGTGCCAGCAGCCAAGCGGTAGAGTGGGGTGAGCAGTTCTTC; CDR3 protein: CASSQAVEWGEQFF
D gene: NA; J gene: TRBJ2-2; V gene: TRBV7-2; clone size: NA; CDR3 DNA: TGTGCCAGGGGACAGAACACCGGGGAGCTGTTTTTT; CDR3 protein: CARGQNTGELFF
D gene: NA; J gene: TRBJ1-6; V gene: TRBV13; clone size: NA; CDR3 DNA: TGTGCCAGCAGTCACGGGGAGTATTCACCCCTCCACTTT; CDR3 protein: CASSHGEYSPLHF
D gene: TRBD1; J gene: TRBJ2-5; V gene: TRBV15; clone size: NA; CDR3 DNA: TGTGCCACACCCTGGGACAGGGCGGAGACCCAGTACTTC; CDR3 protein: CATPWDRAETQYF
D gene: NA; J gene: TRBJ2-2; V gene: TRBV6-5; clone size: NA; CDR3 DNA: TGTGCCAGCACAACGACCACGGGGGTCACCGGGGAGCTGTTTTTT; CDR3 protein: CASTTTTGVTGELFF
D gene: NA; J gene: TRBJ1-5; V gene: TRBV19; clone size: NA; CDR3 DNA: TGTGCCAGTAGTACCCTTTCGACAGGACAGCCCCAGCATTTT; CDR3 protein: CASSTLSTGQPQHF
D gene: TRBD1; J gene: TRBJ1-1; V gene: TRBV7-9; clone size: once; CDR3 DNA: TGTGCCAGCAGCAGACAGGGGTATGAAGCTTTCTTT; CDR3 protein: CASSRQGYEAFF
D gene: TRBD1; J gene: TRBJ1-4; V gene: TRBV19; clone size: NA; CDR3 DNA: TGTGCCAGTAGTAGAATGACAGGGGAGAATGAAAAACTGTTTTTT; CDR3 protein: CASSRMTGENEKLFF
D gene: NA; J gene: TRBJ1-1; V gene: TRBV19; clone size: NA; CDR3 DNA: TGTGCCAGTAGTATATCGAGTTCGAACACTGAAGCTTTCTTT; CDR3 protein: CASSISSSNTEAFF
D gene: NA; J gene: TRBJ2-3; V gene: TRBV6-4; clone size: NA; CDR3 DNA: TGTGCCAGCAGTGAGAGGCCCCGGGATACGCAGTATTTT; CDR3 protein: CASSERPRDTQYF
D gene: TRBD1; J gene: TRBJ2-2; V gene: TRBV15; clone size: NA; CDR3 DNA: TGTGCCACCAGCAACCAAGGGACAGGGGGAAAGAACACCGGGGAGCTGTTTTTT; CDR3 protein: CATSNQGTGGKNTGELFF
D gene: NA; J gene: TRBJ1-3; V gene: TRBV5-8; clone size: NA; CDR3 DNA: TGTGCCAGCAGCACATACAGGAGCTCTGGAAACACCATATATTTT; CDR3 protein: CASSTYRSSGNTIYF
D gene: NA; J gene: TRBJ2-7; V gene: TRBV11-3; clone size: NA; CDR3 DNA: TGTGCCAGCAGCCTAGGGGATAGCGCCTACGAGCAGTACTTC; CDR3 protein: CASSLGDSAYEQYF
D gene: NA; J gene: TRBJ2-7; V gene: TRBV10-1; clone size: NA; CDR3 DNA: TGCGCCAGCAGTGAGTCGCCAGGGGACAACGAGCAGTACTTC; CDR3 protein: CASSESPGDNEQYF
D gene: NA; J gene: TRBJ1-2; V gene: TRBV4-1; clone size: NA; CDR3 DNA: TGCGCCAGCAGCCAAGATACAGGGAATGGCTATGGCTACACCTTC; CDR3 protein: CASSQDTGNGYGYTF
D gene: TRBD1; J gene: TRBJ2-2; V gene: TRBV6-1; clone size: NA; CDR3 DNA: TGTGCCAGCAGTGAGCGGACAGGGATGGACACCGGGGAGCTGTTTTTT; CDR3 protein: CASSERTGMDTGELFF
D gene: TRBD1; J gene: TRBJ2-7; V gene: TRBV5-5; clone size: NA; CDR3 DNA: TGTGCCAGCAGCTTGGCCACCGACAGGGGGCTCCACGAGCAGTACTTC; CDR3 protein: CASSLATDRGLHEQYF
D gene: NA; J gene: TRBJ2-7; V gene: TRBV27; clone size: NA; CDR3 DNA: TGTGCCAGCAGCCTATCGGGGTTCCGGACCTACGAGCAGTACTTC; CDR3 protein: CASSLSGFRTYEQYF
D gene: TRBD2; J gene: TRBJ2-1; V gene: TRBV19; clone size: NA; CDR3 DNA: TGTGCCAGTAGTGTTACCGGGACTAGGGATGAGCAGTTCTTC; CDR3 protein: CASSVTGTRDEQFF
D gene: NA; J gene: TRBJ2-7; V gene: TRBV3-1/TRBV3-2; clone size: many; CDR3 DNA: TGTGCCAGCAGCCCCCCGAGGGGAAGGAGGGACTACGAGCAGTACTTC; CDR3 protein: CASSPPRGRRDYEQYF
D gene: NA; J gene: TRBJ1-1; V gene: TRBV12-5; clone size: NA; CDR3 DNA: TGTGCTAGTGGTCCCGACAGAATGAACACTGAAGCTTTCTTT; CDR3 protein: CASGPDRMNTEAFF
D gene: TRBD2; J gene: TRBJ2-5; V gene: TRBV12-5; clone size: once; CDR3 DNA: TGTGCTAGTGGTCCGGGGACTAGCGGGAGTTGGGAGACCCAGTACTTC; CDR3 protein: CASGPGTSGSWETQYF
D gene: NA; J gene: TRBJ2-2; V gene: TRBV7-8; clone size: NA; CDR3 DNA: TGTGCCAGCAGCTGGACGATAGGACAAGACGCCGGGGAGCTGTTTTTT; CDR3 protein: CASSWTIGQDAGELFF
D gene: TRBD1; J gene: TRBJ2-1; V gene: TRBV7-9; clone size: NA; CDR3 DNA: TGTGCCAGCAGCCCCAGGGACAGGCGCACGGATGAGCAGTTCTTC; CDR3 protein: CASSPRDRRTDEQFF
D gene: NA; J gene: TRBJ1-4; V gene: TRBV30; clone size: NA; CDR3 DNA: TGTGCCTGGAGCAAAAGTGGAGGGGTTAGTGAAAAACTGTTTTTT; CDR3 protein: CAWSKSGGVSEKLFF
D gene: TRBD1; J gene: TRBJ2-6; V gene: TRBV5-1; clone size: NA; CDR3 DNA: TGCGCCAGCAGCTCTACCGGGACAGGTATCTCTGGGGCCAACGTCCTGACTTTC; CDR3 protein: CASSSTGTGISGANVLTF
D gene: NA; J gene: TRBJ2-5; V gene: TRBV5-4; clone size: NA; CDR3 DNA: TGTGCCAGCAGCTTGGCCGCCCAGGGAGAGACCCAGTACTTC; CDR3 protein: CASSLAAQGETQYF